The following is a TCR beta chain sequence with its context. Antigen: not known. The CDR3 loop spans 14 amino acids. Trimming took 7 bases from V and 0 from J; bases not matched to a gene: 4. The source of the sample is a study of T cell repertoires in cytomegalovirus infection. Study background: CMV epitopes, recently identified HLA-C-restricted and well-studied HLA-B-restricted, were used. Indications of both CMV infection and matching HLA type were provided by public TCR beta signatures. Findings of the study overall: There were HLA-C-restricted CMV-specific TCR beta clonotypes dominating the ex vivo response. Based on cumulative public TCR beta family frequency, carriers of CMV plus the relevant HLA were identified.

TCRdb reanalysed the reads using MiXCR and keeps one entry per CDR3 protein. The table lists some 500,000 distinct CDR3 sequences, 30% to 35% of them singletons. The starting material was cultured PBMCs, obtained from culture after CMV antigen stimulation. V gene TRBV12-3 or TRBV12-4 combines with J gene TRBJ2-5; 8 nucleotides align to TRBD1. The sequence came from a human donor in good health (CMV status not recorded). Some clones in this sample may be carry-over from other donors' samples. The CDR3 DNA reads as TGTGCCAGCACCCCAGGGGGCTACCAAGAGACCCAGTACTTC. Its translation is CASTPGGYQETQYF.